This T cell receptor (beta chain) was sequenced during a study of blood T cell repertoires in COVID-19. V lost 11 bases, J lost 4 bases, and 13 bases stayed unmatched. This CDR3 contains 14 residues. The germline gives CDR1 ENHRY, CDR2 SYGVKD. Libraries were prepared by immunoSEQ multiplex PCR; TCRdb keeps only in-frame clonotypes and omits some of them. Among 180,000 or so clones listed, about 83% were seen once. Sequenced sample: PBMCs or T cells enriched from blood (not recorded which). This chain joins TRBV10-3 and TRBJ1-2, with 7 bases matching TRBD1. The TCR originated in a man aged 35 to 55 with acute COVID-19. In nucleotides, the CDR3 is TGTGCCTCCGTCGAGGAGGGGGCGGGCTATGGCTACACCTTC. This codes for CASVEEGAGYGYTF.